This T cell receptor (beta chain) was retrieved from a study of CD8 T cells in ankylosing spondylitis. Study-level points and caveats: In synovial fluid and blood from reactive arthritis, some motif variants were previously reported. Disease-linked clones bore a CD8+ phenotype, appearing relatively rarely in peripheral blood. A TCR beta motif made of roughly eight highly homologous variants seemed typical of ankylosing spondylitis blood. Clones linked to disease were reported to show significant enrichment in matched ankylosing spondylitis synovial fluid.

TCR beta libraries were made by quantitative 5'-RACE with molecular barcodes. TCRdb re-called the 5' RACE reads with MiXCR, one entry per CDR3 protein. Among some 840,000 distinct CDR3 sequences, about 12% were seen once, and the ten largest hold approximately 0.5%. With regard to this clonotype: Its cognate antigen is unknown.

The receptor's source is a male donor with ankylosing spondylitis. The source material was blood, either unsorted or a sorted T cell fraction (not recorded which).

The CDR3 DNA reads TGTGCCAGCAGACCACACTCCCCCGGGGGGGAGTACTTC. It specifies CASRPHSPGGEYF. This chain links TRBV2 with TRBJ2-7; TRBD2 matches at 8 bases. The CDR3 contains 13 residues. Per germline, CDR1 SNHLY and CDR2 FYNNEI. With 6 bases clipped from V and 11 bases from J, the junction kept 12 bases outside the gene matches.